This T cell receptor beta chain derives from a study of blood T cells in healthy people across ages. Whole-study results and caveats: Whereas aged donors had fewer naive CD4+ cells, long-lived donors had more of them and higher diversity.

The study recruited healthy Caucasian donors from Russia who were aged about 6 to 90. About this clonotype itself: Its target is not known.

A second PCR of 7 to 11 cycles used a sample-barcoded 5' primer and a J-beta primer mix. Every sample gave at least 2.5 million paired-end reads containing CDR3. TCRdb ran MiXCR on the 5' RACE reads and lists one entry per CDR3 protein. Of approximately 700,000 distinct CDR3 sequences in the sample, about 30% are singletons; the top ten hold 15%. What was sequenced was blood. The clonotype originates from a woman at least 80 years old in good health.

CDR3 nucleotides: TGTGCCATCAGTCAGGGGGCCGGTACTGAAGCTTTCTTT. Its protein is CAISQGAGTEAFF. V gene TRBV10-3 combines with J gene TRBJ1-1, with TRBD1 matching over 8 bases. The germline V gene encodes CDR1 ENHRY and CDR2 SYGVKD. With V trimmed by 5 bases and J by 5 bases, 4 bases remained unmatched. CDR3 length equals 13 residues.